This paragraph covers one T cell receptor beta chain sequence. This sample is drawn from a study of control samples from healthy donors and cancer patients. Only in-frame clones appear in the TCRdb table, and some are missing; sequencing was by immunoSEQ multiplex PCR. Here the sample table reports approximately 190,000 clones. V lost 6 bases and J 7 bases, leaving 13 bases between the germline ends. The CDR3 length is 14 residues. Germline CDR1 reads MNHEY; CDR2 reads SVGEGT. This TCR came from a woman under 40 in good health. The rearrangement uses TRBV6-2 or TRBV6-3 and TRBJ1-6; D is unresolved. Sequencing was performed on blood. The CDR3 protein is CASSPDTSNSPLHF. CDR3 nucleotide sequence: TGTGCCAGCAGCCCCGACACTTCGAATTCACCCCTCCACTTT.